The sequence of this TCR beta chain was determined in a study of T cell responses to AZD1222 COVID-19 vaccine. Findings and caveats of the study: The repertoires were collected only after the peak T cell response.

A remark on this clone: No antigen is known for it.

Trimming pared 5 bases from V and 4 bases from J, leaving 15 bases between. The CDR3 spans 15 residues. Germline V lookup: CDR1 SGHTA, CDR2 FQGNSA. Using immunoSEQ multiplex PCR, the repertoire was profiled, and TCRdb retains in-frame clones only, with some absent. The top ten clones hold approximately 0.98% of a sample with roughly 200,000 clones, about 93% of them seen once. This chain links TRBV7-2 with TRBJ1-5; tentatively, D is TRBD1 (5 bases). This clonotype was sampled from an adult who received the MenACWY meningococcal vaccine as a control. Sample: peripheral blood, taken 28 days after the second dose of the MenACWY control vaccine. This chain's CDR3 is CASSPLAGGNQPQHF. DNA for the CDR3: TGTGCCAGCAGCCCTCTTGCGGGGGGGAATCAGCCCCAGCATTTT.